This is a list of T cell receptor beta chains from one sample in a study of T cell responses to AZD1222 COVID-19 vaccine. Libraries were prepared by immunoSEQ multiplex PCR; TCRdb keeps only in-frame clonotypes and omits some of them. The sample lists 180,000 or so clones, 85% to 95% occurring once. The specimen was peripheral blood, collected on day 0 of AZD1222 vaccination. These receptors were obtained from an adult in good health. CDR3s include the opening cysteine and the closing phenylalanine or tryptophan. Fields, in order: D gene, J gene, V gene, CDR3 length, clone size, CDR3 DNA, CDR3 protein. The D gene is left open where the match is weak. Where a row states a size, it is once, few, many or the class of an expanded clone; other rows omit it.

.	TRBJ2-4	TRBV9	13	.	TGTGCCAGCAGCGCCAGAGGTCAGGACATTCAGTACTTC	CASSARGQDIQYF
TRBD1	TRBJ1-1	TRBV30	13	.	TGTGCCTGGACGGGACAGCGTTTCACTGAAGCTTTCTTT	CAWTGQRFTEAFF
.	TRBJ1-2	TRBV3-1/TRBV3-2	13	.	TGTGCCAGCAGCCACCTAGACAAATATGGCTACACCTTC	CASSHLDKYGYTF
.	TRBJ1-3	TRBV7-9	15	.	TGTGCCAGCAGCCCCCGAGGGGGAACTGGAAACACCATATATTTT	CASSPRGGTGNTIYF
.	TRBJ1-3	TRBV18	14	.	TGTGCCAGCTCACCGGTATCCTCTGGAAACACCATATATTTT	CASSPVSSGNTIYF
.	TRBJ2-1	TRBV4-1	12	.	TGCGCCAGCAGCCACGATAGTCGTGAGCAGTTCTTC	CASSHDSREQFF
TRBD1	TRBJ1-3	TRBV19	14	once	TGTGCCAGTACCCTTAGGACAGGACGAAACACCATATATTTT	CASTLRTGRNTIYF
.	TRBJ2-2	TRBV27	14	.	TGTGCCAGCAGTAGAACAGGGTACACCGGGGAGCTGTTTTTT	CASSRTGYTGELFF
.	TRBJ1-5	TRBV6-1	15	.	TGTGCCAGCAGTGATTTACTCCAGCCCCCTCAGCCCCAGCATTTT	CASSDLLQPPQPQHF
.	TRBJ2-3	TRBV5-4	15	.	TGTGCCAGCAGCCTGAACCCCGCAGTTGGAGATACGCAGTATTTT	CASSLNPAVGDTQYF
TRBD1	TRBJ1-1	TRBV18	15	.	TGTGCCAGCTCACGGAACAGGGGATTTGACACTGAAGCTTTCTTT	CASSRNRGFDTEAFF
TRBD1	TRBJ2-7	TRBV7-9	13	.	TGTGCCAGCAGCCGGACAGGGGTGAACGAGCAGTACTTC	CASSRTGVNEQYF
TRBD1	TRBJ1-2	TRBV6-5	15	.	TGTGCCAGCAGTTCCCCCGGACAGGGCGAGCATGGCTACACCTTC	CASSSPGQGEHGYTF
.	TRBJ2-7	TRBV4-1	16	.	TGCGCCAGCAGCCGTCAGGACTCCTCTGACTCCTACGAGCAGTACTTC	CASSRQDSSDSYEQYF
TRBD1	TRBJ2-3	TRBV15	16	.	TGTGCCACCAGCACACTCGTTGGACAGGTCACAGATACGCAGTATTTT	CATSTLVGQVTDTQYF
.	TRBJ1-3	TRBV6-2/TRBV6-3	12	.	TGTGCCAGCAGTTCCACTCATCTGGGAATATATTTT	CASSSTHLGIYF
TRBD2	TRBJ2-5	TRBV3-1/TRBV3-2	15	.	TGTGCCAGCAGCCAATCCGTCGGACTAGCGGAGACCCAGTACTTC	CASSQSVGLAETQYF
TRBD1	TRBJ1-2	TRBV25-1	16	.	TGTGCCAGCAGTGAACCCCCGGACAGGGGACTGACGGGCTACACCTTC	CASSEPPDRGLTGYTF
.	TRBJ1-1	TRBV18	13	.	TGTGCCAGCCGAGTGGGGATGAACACTGAAGCTTTCTTT	CASRVGMNTEAFF
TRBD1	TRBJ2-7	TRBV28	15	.	TGTGCCAGCAGTCCCGGACAGGGGGTTCCCTACGAGCAGTACTTC	CASSPGQGVPYEQYF
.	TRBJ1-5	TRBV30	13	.	TGTGCCTGGAGTGTTTCCGACGATCAGCCCCAGCATTTT	CAWSVSDDQPQHF
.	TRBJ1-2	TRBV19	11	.	TGTGCCAGTAGTTCAAACTGGGGCTACACCTTC	CASSSNWGYTF
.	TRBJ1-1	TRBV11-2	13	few	TGTGCCAGCACCTTCCGCAGGTACACTGAAGCTTTCTTT	CASTFRRYTEAFF
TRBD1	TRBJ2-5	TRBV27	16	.	TGTGCCAGCAGTTTGTCTCCGGGACAGGGGGCAGAGACCCAGTACTTC	CASSLSPGQGAETQYF
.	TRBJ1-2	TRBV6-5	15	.	TGTGCCAGCATCACGTTGGACAGTAGGGGATATGGCTACACCTTC	CASITLDSRGYGYTF
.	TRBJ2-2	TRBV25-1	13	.	TGTGCCACCCAACATAGCCCGGCCGGGGAGCTGTTTTTT	CATQHSPAGELFF
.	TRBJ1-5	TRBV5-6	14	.	TGTGCCAGCAGCTTCGGGGGGGCTCGGCAGCCCCAGCATTTT	CASSFGGARQPQHF
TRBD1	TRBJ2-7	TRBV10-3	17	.	TGTGCCATCAGTGGTCCCGGGACAGGGCCCGAGCTCTACGAGCAGTACTTC	CAISGPGTGPELYEQYF
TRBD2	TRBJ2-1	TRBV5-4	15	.	TGTGCCAGCAGCCGGGGGGTAGCGGAGTACAATGAGCAGTTCTTC	CASSRGVAEYNEQFF
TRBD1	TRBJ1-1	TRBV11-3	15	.	TGTGCCAGCAGCTTAGGCGGACAGGGGAACACTGAAGCTTTCTTT	CASSLGGQGNTEAFF
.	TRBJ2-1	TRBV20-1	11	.	TGCAGTGCTAACCTGGCCCGCGAGCAGTTCTTC	CSANLAREQFF
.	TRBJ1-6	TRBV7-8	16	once	TGTGCCAGCAGCTTAAATGGGGGAGCTTTCAATTCACCCCTCCACTTT	CASSLNGGAFNSPLHF
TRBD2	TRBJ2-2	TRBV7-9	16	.	TGTGCCAGTCCGCTAGCGGGAGGGACGAACACCGGGGAGCTGTTTTTT	CASPLAGGTNTGELFF
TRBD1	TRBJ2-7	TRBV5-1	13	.	TGCGCCAGCAGCTTCGGGACAGCTTACGAGCAGTACTTC	CASSFGTAYEQYF
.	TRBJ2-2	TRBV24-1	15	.	TGTGCCACCAGTGCTTCGGACAGGAACACCGGGGAGCTGTTTTTT	CATSASDRNTGELFF
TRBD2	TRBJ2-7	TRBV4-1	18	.	TGCGCCAGCAGCCAAGACGGGACTAGCGGGGGTACTACCTACGAGCAGTACTTC	CASSQDGTSGGTTYEQYF
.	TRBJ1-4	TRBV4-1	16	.	TGCGCCAGCAGCCTCAATCCCGGGGGGAACTTGAGAAAACTGTTTTTT	CASSLNPGGNLRKLFF
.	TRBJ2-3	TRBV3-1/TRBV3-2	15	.	TGTGCCAGCAGCCAAGGGGAGCACAGCACAGATACGCAGTATTTT	CASSQGEHSTDTQYF
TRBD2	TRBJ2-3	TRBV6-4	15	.	TGTGCCAGCCGGCCCAATAGCGGGATCACAGATACGCAGTATTTT	CASRPNSGITDTQYF